This TCR beta chain was obtained from a study of T-cell memory formation after mild COVID-19. TCRdb itself ran the 5' RACE reads through MiXCR, one entry per CDR3 protein. In the table there are about 360,000 distinct CDR3 sequences, over 13% of which are singletons. There are a few counts of this clonotype. Its antigen is undetermined. General observations from the study: Among clones contracting day 15 to 85, CD4/CD8 was balanced, whereas later expanders leaned CD4+.

Between the trimmed V and J ends, which lost 0 bases and 5 bases, there was a span of 6 bases. Per the germline V gene, CDR1 is SGDLS and CDR2 is YYNGEE. The length of the CDR3 is 13 residues. The receptor comes from a man aged 18 to 29 who had mild COVID-19 (a few samples of this study predate the infection). Cell type and time point are not known. The rearrangement links TRBV9 to TRBJ1-3, with D perhaps TRBD1 (5 bases). The specimen sequenced was PBMCs or a T cell subset sorted from them (not recorded which). CDR3 residues: CASSVAGRNTIYF. The CDR3 nucleotides are TGTGCCAGCAGCGTAGCAGGGCGAAACACCATATATTTT.